Included here is one T cell receptor (beta chain) sequence, with context. The CDR3 length is 14 residues. J was trimmed by 4 bases and V by 4 bases; bases with no gene match: 3. CDR1 is MGHDK and CDR2 is SYGVNS in the germline V gene. Sequencing used cDNA as its template, made by extracting RNA and reverse transcribing it. Sequencing was performed with immunoSEQ multiplex PCR; in TCRdb, only in-frame clones are kept and a portion is missing. The data hold around 140,000 clones, with under 60% observed a single time. This entry belongs to a study of CD8+ T cells in alopecia areata. The TCR originated in a human donor with alopecia areata. The specimen comprised CD4+ T cells sorted from blood, sampled at week 0. V and J are TRBV25-1 and TRBJ1-2; 10 bases align to TRBD1. The CDR3 nucleotides are TGTGCCAGCAGTGGGACAGGGGGAAGCTATGGCTACACCTTC. Translated: CASSGTGGSYGYTF.